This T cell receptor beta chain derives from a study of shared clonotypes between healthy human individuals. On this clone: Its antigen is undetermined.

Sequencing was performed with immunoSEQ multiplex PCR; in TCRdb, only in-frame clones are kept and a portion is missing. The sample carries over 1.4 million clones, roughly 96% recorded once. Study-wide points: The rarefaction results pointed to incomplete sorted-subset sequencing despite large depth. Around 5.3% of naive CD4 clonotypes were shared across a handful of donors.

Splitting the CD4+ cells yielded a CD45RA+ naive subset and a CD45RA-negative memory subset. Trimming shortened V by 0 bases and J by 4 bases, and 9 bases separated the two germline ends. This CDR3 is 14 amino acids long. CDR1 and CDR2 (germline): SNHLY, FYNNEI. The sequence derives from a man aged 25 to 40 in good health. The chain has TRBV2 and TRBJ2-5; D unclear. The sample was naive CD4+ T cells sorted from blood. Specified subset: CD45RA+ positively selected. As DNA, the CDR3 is TGTGCCAGCAGTGAAGCCGACATTCGAGAGACCCAGTACTTC. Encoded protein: CASSEADIRETQYF. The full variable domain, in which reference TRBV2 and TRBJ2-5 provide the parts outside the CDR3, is EPEVTQTPSHQVTQMGQEVILRCVPISNHLYFYWYRQILGQKVEFLVSFYNNEISEKSEIFDDQFSVERPDGSNFTLKIRSTKLEDSAMYFCASSEADIRETQYFGPGTRLLVL.